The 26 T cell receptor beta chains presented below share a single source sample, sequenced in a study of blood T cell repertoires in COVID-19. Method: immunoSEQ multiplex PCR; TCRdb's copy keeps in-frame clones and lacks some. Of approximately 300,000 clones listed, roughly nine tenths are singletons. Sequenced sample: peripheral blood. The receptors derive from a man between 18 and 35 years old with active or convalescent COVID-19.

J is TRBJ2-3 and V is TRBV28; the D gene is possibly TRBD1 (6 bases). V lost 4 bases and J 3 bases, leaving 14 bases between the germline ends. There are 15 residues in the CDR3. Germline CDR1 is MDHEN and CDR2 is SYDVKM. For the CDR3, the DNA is TGTGCCAGCAGTTGGGGGCCCGGCAGAACAGATACGCAGTATTTT. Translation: CASSWGPGRTDTQYF.

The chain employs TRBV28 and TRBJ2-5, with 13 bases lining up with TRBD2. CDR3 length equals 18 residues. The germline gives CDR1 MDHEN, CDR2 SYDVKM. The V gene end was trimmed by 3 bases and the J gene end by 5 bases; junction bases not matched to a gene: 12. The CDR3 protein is CASSFSPGLAGIRETQYF. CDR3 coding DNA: TGTGCCAGCAGTTTTTCGCCGGGACTAGCGGGAATCCGGGAGACCCAGTACTTC. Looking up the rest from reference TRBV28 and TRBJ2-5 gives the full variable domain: DVKVTQSSRYLVKRTGEKVFLECVQDMDHENMFWYRQDPGLGLRLIYFSYDVKMKEKGDIPEGYSVSREKKERFSLILESASTNQTSMYLCASSFSPGLAGIRETQYFGPGTRLLVL.

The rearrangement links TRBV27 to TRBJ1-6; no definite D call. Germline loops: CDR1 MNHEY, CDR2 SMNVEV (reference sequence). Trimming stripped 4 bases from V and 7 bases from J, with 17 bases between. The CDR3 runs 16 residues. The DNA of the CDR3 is TGTGCCAGCAGTTACCGAGGGAAAGCATGGAATTCACCCCTCCACTTT. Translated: CASSYRGKAWNSPLHF.

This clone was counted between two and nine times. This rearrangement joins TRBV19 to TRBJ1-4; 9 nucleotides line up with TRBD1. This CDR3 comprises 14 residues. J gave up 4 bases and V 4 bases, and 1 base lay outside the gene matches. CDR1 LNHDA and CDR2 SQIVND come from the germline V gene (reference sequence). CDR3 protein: CASSRTGVNEKLFF. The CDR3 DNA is TGTGCCAGTAGTAGGACAGGGGTTAATGAAAAACTGTTTTTT.

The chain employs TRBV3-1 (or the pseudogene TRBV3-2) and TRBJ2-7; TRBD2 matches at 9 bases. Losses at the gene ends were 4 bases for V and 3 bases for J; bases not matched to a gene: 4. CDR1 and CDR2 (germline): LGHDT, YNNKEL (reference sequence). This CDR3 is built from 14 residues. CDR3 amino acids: CASSLAGDYYEQYF. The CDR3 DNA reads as TGTGCCAGCAGCCTAGCGGGGGACTACTACGAGCAGTACTTC.

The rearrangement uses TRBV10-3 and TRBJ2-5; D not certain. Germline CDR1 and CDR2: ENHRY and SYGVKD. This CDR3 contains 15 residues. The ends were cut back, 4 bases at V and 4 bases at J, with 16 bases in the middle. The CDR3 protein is CAISGYTSARETQYF. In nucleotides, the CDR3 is TGTGCCATCAGTGGTTATACTTCGGCTAGAGAGACCCAGTACTTC.

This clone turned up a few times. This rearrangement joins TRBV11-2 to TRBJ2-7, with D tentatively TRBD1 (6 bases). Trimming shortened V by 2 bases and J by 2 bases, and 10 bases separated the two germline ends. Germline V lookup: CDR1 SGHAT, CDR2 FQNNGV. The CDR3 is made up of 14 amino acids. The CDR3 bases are TGTGCCAGCAGCTTATTCACAGGGACCTACGAGCAGTACTTC. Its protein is CASSLFTGTYEQYF. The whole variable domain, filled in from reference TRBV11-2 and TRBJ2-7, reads EAGVAQSPRYKIIEKRQSVAFWCNPISGHATLYWYQQILGQGPKLLIQFQNNGVVDDSQLPKDRFSAERLKGVDSTLKIQPAKLEDSAVYLCASSLFTGTYEQYFGPGTRLTVT.

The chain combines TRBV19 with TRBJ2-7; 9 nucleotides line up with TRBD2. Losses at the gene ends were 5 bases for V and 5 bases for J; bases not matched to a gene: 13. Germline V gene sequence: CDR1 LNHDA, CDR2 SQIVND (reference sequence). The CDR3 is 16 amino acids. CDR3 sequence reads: CASSPISGTSFHEQYF. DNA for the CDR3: TGTGCCAGTAGTCCAATAAGTGGGACTAGCTTTCACGAGCAGTACTTC.

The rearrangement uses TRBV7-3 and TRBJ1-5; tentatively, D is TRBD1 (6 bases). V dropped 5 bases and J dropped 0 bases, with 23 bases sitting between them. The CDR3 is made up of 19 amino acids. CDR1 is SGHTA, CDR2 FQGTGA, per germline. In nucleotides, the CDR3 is TGTGCCAGCAGCCAGGGCCAAAAGGACAGAGGGAATAGCAATCAGCCCCAGCATTTT. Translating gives CASSQGQKDRGNSNQPQHF.

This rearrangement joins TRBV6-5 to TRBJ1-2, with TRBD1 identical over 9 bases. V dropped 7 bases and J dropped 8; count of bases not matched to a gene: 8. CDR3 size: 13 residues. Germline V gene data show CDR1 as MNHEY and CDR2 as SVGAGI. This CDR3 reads CASTGTGLRGYTF. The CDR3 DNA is TGTGCCAGCACAGGGACAGGGCTTCGGGGCTACACCTTC.

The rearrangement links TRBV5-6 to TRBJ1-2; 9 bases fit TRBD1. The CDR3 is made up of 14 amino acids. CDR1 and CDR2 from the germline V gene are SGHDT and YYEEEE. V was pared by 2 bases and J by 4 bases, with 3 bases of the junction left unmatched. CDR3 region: CASSLEDRGYGYTF. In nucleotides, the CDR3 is TGTGCCAGCAGCTTAGAGGACAGGGGCTATGGCTACACCTTC.

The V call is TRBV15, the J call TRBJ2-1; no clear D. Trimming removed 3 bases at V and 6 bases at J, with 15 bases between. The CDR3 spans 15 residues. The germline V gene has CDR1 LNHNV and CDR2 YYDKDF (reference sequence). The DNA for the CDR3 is TGTGCCACCAGCAGTCTGGAGAGCCGCGGCAATGAGCAGTTCTTC. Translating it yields CATSSLESRGNEQFF.

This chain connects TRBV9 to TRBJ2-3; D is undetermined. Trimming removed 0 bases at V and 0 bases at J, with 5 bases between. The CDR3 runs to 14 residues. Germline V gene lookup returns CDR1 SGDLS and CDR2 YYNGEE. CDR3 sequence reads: CASSVVTSTDTQYF. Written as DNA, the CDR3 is TGTGCCAGCAGCGTAGTTACTAGCACAGATACGCAGTATTTT.

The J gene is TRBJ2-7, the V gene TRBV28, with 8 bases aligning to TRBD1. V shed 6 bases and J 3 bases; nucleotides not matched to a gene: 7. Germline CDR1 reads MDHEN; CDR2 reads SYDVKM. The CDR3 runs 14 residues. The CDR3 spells CASSPQGASYEQYF. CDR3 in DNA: TGTGCCAGCAGCCCCCAGGGGGCGAGCTACGAGCAGTACTTC.

The CDR3 spells CASSSKGARGNTIYF. The CDR3 DNA follows: TGTGCCAGCTCATCAAAGGGGGCGCGTGGAAACACCATATATTTT. This chain links TRBV18 with TRBJ1-3; 7 positions agree with TRBD1. From germline, CDR1 is KGHSH and CDR2 LQKENI. The CDR3 has 15 residues. J lost 3 bases, V lost 5 bases, and 7 bases had no gene match.

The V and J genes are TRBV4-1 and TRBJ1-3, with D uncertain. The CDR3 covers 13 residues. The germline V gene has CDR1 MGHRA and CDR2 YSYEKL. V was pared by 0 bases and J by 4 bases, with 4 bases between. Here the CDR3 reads CASSQERGNTIYF. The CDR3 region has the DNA TGCGCCAGCAGCCAAGAGCGGGGAAACACCATATATTTT.

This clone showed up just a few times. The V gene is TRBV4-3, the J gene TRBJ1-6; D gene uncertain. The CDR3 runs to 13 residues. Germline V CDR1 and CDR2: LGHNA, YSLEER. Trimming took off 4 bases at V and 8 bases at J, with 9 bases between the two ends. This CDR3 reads CASSLTRDSPLHF. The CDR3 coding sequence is TGCGCCAGCAGCCTGACCCGGGATTCACCCCTCCACTTT.

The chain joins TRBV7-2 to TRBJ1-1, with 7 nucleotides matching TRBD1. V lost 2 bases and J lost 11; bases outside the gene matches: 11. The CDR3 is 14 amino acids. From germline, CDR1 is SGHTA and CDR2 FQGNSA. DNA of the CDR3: TGTGCCAGCAGCTTACCCGCAGGGGGTATAGGGGCTTTCTTT. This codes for CASSLPAGGIGAFF.

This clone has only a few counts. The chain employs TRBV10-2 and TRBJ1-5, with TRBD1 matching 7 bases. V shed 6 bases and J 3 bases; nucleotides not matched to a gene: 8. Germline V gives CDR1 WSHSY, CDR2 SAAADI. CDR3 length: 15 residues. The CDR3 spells CASRRQGSLNQPQHF. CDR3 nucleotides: TGCGCCAGCAGAAGACAGGGATCCCTCAATCAGCCCCAGCATTTT.

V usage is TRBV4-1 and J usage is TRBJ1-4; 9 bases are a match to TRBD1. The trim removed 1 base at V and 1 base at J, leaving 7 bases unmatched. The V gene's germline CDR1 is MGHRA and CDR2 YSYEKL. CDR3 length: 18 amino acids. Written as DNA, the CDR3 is TGCGCCAGCAGCCAAGTAGACCGGGACAGGGAAACTAATGAAAAACTGTTTTTT. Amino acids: CASSQVDRDRETNEKLFF.

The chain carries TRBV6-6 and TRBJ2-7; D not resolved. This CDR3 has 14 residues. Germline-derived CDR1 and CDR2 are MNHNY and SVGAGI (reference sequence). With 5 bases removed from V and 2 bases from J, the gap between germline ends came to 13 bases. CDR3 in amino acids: CASSDIHLTYEQYF. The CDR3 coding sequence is TGTGCCAGCAGTGACATACACTTAACCTACGAGCAGTACTTC.

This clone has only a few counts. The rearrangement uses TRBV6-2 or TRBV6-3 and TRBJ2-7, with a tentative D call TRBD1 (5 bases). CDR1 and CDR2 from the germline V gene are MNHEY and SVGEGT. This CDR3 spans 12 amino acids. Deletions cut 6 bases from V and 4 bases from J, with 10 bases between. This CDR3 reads CASSMTAYEQYF. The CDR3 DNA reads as TGTGCCAGCAGCATGACAGCATACGAGCAGTACTTC.

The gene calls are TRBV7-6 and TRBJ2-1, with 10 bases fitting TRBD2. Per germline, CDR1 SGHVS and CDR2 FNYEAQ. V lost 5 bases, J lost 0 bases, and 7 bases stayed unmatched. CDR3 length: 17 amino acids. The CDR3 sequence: CASSQKAGGSSYNEQFF. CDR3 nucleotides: TGTGCCAGCAGCCAAAAAGCGGGGGGGAGCTCCTACAATGAGCAGTTCTTC. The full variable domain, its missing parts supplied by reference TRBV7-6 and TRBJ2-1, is GAGVSQSPRYKVTKRGQDVALRCDPISGHVSLYWYRQALGQGPEFLTYFNYEAQQDKSGLPNDRFSAERPEGSISTLTIQRTEQRDSAMYRCASSQKAGGSSYNEQFFGPGTRLTVL.

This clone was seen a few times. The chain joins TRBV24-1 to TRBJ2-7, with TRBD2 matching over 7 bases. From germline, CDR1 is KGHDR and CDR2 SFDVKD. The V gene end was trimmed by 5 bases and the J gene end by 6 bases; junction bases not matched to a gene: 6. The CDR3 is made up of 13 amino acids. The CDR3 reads CATSAGGSGEQYF. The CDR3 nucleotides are TGTGCCACCAGTGCGGGCGGGAGCGGCGAGCAGTACTTC.

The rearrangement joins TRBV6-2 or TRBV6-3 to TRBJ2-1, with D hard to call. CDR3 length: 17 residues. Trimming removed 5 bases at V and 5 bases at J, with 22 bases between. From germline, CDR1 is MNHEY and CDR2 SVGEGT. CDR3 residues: CASSTPLGIEVNNEQFF. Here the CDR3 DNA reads TGTGCCAGCAGTACGCCCCTTGGAATAGAGGTAAACAATGAGCAGTTCTTC.

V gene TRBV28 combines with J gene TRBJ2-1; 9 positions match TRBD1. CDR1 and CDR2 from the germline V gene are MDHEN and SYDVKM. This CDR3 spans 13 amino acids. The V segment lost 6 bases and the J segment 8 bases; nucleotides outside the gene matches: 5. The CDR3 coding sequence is TGTGCCAGCAGGTTAACAGGGGGCGATGAGCAGTTCTTC. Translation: CASRLTGGDEQFF.